This T cell receptor beta chain was retrieved from a study of blood T cell repertoires in COVID-19. Across the study: COVID-19 samples collected from the United States, Italy and Spain covered acute and convalescent phases. T cells, B-cell-depleted T cells, or PBMCs supplied cDNA or gDNA.

Per the original methods: Estimation of nucleated cell counts relied on the amplification of reference gene primers. Sequencing used immunoSEQ multiplex PCR; TCRdb keeps in-frame clones, though not all of them. The V and J calls and clone size are taken from that table; D and trimming were inferred from the DNA. The top ten hold approximately 2.6% of the sample, which has approximately 220,000 clones, 70% to 90% seen once. The sequenced sample was peripheral blood. This receptor was identified in a man aged 50 or older who had recovered from COVID-19.

CDR3 nucleotides: TGTGCCAGTAGTTCGATTTCGGCGGGAGGGAATGAGCAGTTCTTC. Encoded protein: CASSSISAGGNEQFF. The chain uses TRBV19 and TRBJ2-1, with 9 nucleotides matching TRBD2. J was trimmed by 7 bases and V by 5 bases; bases with no gene match: 9. The germline V gene encodes CDR1 LNHDA and CDR2 SQIVND (reference sequence). This CDR3 region has 15 residues.